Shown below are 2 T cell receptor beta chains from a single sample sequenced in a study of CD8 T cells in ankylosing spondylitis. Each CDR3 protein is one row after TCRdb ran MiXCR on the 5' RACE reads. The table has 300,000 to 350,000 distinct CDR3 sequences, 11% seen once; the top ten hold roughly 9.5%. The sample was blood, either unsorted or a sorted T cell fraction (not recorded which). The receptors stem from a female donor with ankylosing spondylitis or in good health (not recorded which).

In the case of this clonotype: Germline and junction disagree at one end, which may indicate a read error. The CDR3 nucleotides are TGTGCCACCAGTTCCGACAGGCTAAAGAACACTGAAGCTTTCTTT. Amino acids: CATSSDRLKNTEAFF. J is TRBJ1-1 and V is TRBV28; D perhaps matches TRBD1 (6 bases). CDR1 and CDR2 from the germline V gene are MDHEN and SYDVKM. This CDR3 is built from 15 residues.

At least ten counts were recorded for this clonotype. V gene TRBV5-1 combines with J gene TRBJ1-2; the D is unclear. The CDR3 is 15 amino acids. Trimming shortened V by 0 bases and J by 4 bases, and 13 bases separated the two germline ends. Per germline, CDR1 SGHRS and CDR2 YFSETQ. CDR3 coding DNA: TGCGCCAGCAGCTTGGACGCGGGAGCCACCTATGGCTACACCTTC. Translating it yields CASSLDAGATYGYTF. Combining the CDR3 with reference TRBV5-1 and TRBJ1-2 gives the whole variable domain KAGVTQTPRYLIKTRGQQVTLSCSPISGHRSVSWYQQTPGQGLQFLFEYFSETQRNKGNFPGRFSGRQFSNSRSEMNVSTLELGDSALYLCASSLDAGATYGYTFGSGTRLTVV.